One and the same sample provided the 13 T cell receptor beta chains below, sequenced in a study of radiation and T cells in renal cell carcinoma. The table came from immunoSEQ multiplex PCR; TCRdb's copy has only in-frame clones and leaves some out. The repertoire holds 95,000 or so clones, with 86% as singletons. Sample time point: baseline pretreatment blood. As for treatment: 15 Gy SBRT to primary tumor, nephrectomy 4 weeks later. The sample in question was blood, obtained from a patient whose treatment included radiotherapy and nephrectomy. The receptors come from a man in his fifties with renal cell carcinoma.

V gene TRBV9 combines with J gene TRBJ1-1; 10 bases fit TRBD1. The ends lost 3 bases at V and 1 base at J; junction bases unmatched: 3. Germline CDR1 SGDLS, CDR2 YYNGEE. CDR3 length: 15 amino acids. CDR3 in amino acids: CASSAWTGGNTEAFF. The CDR3 nucleotides read TGTGCCAGCAGCGCCTGGACAGGGGGGAACACTGAAGCTTTCTTT.

This sequence joins TRBV27 and TRBJ2-2; D not certain. This CDR3 has 12 residues. Trimming cost V 6 bases and J 3 bases, with 5 bases left between them. In germline, CDR1 is MNHEY, CDR2 SMNVEV (reference sequence). Written as DNA, the CDR3 is TGTGCCAGCAGGCGACACACCGGGGAGCTGTTTTTT. Translation gives CASRRHTGELFF.

V and J are TRBV30 and TRBJ2-3; 10 nucleotides align to TRBD1. The germline gives CDR1 GTSNPN, CDR2 SVGIG (reference sequence). V lost 5 bases and J lost 5; bases outside the gene matches: 7. This CDR3 comprises 14 residues. CDR3 loop: CAWETGGWKDTQYF. For the CDR3, the DNA is TGTGCCTGGGAGACAGGGGGCTGGAAAGATACGCAGTATTTT.

The V call is TRBV7-9, the J call TRBJ2-3; 7 bases match TRBD2. V was clipped by 5 bases and J by 6 bases; unmatched bases: 8. Germline CDR1 is SEHNR and CDR2 is FQNEAQ (reference sequence). The CDR3 covers 14 residues. CDR3: CASSLGLLQDTQYF. CDR3 coding DNA: TGTGCCAGCAGCCTGGGACTACTCCAGGATACGCAGTATTTT.

V and J are TRBV6-5 and TRBJ1-1, with D perhaps matching TRBD1 (5 bases). The CDR3 has 13 amino acids. Per germline, CDR1 MNHEY and CDR2 SVGAGI. Trimming took 2 bases from V and 2 from J, leaving 6 bases between them. The DNA of the CDR3 is TGTGCCAGCAGTTACCAGGGAAACACTGAAGCTTTCTTT. Protein sequence: CASSYQGNTEAFF.

The rearrangement uses TRBV18 and TRBJ2-3; no clear D gene. Between the trimmed V and J ends, which lost 2 bases and 4 bases, there was a span of 13 bases. The germline gives CDR1 KGHSH, CDR2 LQKENI. The CDR3 length is 15 residues. CDR3 DNA: TGTGCCAGCTCACCAAATTCGGCGGCCTCAGATACGCAGTATTTT. Residues: CASSPNSAASDTQYF.

The chain joins TRBV29-1 to TRBJ2-7; the D gene is possibly TRBD2 (5 bases). The CDR3 loop spans 12 amino acids. V dropped 0 bases and J dropped 9 bases, with 12 bases sitting between them. Germline CDR1 is SQVTM and CDR2 is ANQGSEA. The CDR3 DNA reads TGCAGCGTTGAAGATCGGTCGCGGGCGCAGTACTTC. Its protein is CSVEDRSRAQYF.

The chain is built from TRBV2 and TRBJ1-5; D gene ambiguous. The germline V gene has CDR1 SNHLY and CDR2 FYNNEI. The CDR3 is 12 amino acids. Trimming took 0 bases from V and 5 from J, leaving 2 bases between them. This chain's CDR3 is CASSEADQPQHF. CDR3 in DNA: TGTGCCAGCAGTGAAGCTGATCAGCCCCAGCATTTT.

The chain couples TRBV28 to TRBJ2-2, with TRBD2 as a possible D gene (5 bases). The V and J ends lost 1 base and 8 bases respectively, with 8 bases between them. The CDR3 length is 13 residues. CDR1 MDHEN and CDR2 SYDVKM come from the germline V gene. The CDR3 loop is CASSLSRAGELFF. The CDR3 nucleotides are TGTGCCAGCAGTTTATCGCGGGCTGGGGAGCTGTTTTTT.

This chain links TRBV30 with TRBJ1-2, with 7 bases lining up with TRBD1. After removal of 4 bases from V and 7 bases from J, the junction contained 15 bases not matched to a gene. Germline V gives CDR1 GTSNPN, CDR2 SVGIG (reference sequence). The length of the CDR3 is 15 residues. Here the CDR3 reads CAWTPTGQGDFGYTF. The DNA of the CDR3 is TGTGCCTGGACTCCCACCGGCCAGGGGGATTTTGGCTACACCTTC.

This sequence joins TRBV9 and TRBJ1-5; tentative D call: TRBD1 (5 bases). V dropped 3 bases and J dropped 5 bases, with 9 bases sitting between them. CDR1 and CDR2 from the germline V gene are SGDLS and YYNGEE. The CDR3 covers 13 residues. The CDR3 nucleotides are TGTGCCAGCAGCGAACAGGCGGATCAGCCCCAGCATTTT. Its translation is CASSEQADQPQHF. Based on the CDR3 plus reference TRBV9 and TRBJ1-5, the full variable domain is DSGVTQTPKHLITATGQRVTLRCSPRSGDLSVYWYQQSLDQGLQFLIQYYNGEERAKGNILERFSAQQFPDLHSELNLSSLELGDSALYFCASSEQADQPQHFGDGTRLSIL.

This chain uses TRBV7-9 with TRBJ1-5; D unresolved. CDR1 and CDR2 (germline): SEHNR, FQNEAQ (reference sequence). This CDR3 comprises 12 residues. The V and J ends lost 5 bases and 5 bases respectively, with 7 bases between them. CDR3 nucleotide sequence: TGTGCCAGCAGCCCTCCGGATCAGCCCCAGCATTTT. The encoded protein is CASSPPDQPQHF. Using reference TRBV7-9 and TRBJ1-5 for the parts outside the CDR3, the full variable domain is DTGVSQNPRHKITKRGQNVTFRCDPISEHNRLYWYRQTLGQGPEFLTYFQNEAQLEKSRLLSDRFSAERPKGSFSTLEIQRTEQGDSAMYLCASSPPDQPQHFGDGTRLSIL.

There are a few counts of this clone. The chain combines TRBV27 with TRBJ1-1; the match to TRBD1 covers 7 bases. This CDR3 contains 15 residues. V lost 5 bases and J lost 1; bases outside the gene matches: 7. Per germline, CDR1 MNHEY and CDR2 SMNVEV (reference sequence). DNA of the CDR3: TGTGCCAGCAGTCCAGACAGGGCCTGGAACACTGAAGCTTTCTTT. This sequence encodes CASSPDRAWNTEAFF.